The 6 T cell receptor beta chains below all came from one sample that was sequenced in a study of patients and donors after allogeneic stem cell transplantation (TCRdb year 2020). Libraries were constructed by RT-PCR. The sequencing machine was a NextSeq 550. The public sequencing data were trimmed at Q25 with fastp and processed into clonotypes with MiXCR by TCRdb, which kept only in-frame beta chains. Entries that share a CDR3 protein sequence are merged under the most common genes and DNA. The sample records some 880,000 distinct CDR3 sequences, 18% of which are singletons. The ten largest make up 6% of the sample. The sample taken for sequencing was blood, either unsorted or a sorted T cell fraction (not recorded which). The receptors derive from a human donor who was either an allogeneic HSCT recipient or a stem cell or donor lymphocyte infusion donor (not recorded which). It is not recorded whose cells these are; they may come from a transplant donor.

This clonotype was recorded a few times. The rearrangement links TRBV5-5 to TRBJ2-7; the D call may be TRBD1 or TRBD2 (5 bases each). V was shortened by 3 bases and J by 3 bases, with 16 bases between the two germline ends. The germline CDR1 and CDR2 sequences are SGHKS and YYEKEE (reference sequence). This CDR3 is 15 amino acids long. The CDR3 nucleotides are TGTGCCAGCAGCTCCATCGGGACCAAGCACTACGAGCAGTACTTC. Translating gives CASSSIGTKHYEQYF.

This chain connects TRBV2 to TRBJ2-3, with D perhaps given as TRBD1 or TRBD2 (6 bases each). CDR1 is SNHLY and CDR2 is FYNNEI in the germline V gene. V lost 6 bases and J lost 4, with 20 bases in between. The CDR3 has 16 residues. CDR3 protein: CASSPRRGGFADTQYF. CDR3 nucleotides: TGTGCCAGCAGCCCCAGAAGAGGGGGGTTTGCAGATACGCAGTATTTT.

This clonotype turned up a few times. The genes are TRBV12-3 or TRBV12-4 and TRBJ2-2; 9 positions match TRBD2. This CDR3 is 15 amino acids long. The V segment lost 5 bases and the J segment 6 bases; nucleotides outside the gene matches: 7. The CDR3 loop is CASSDSGRGAGELFF. Here the CDR3 DNA reads TGTGCCAGCAGTGATAGCGGGAGAGGGGCCGGGGAGCTGTTTTTT.

The chain joins TRBV4-3 to TRBJ2-2, with D perhaps matching TRBD1 (6 bases). Trimming took 1 base from V and 10 from J, leaving 19 bases between them. The CDR3 has 16 residues. Germline CDR1 LGHNA, CDR2 YSLEER. CDR3 nucleotide sequence: TGCGCCAGCAGCCAAGTTGGGCCAGGGGATCCCGTGGAGCTGTTTTTT. Translation: CASSQVGPGDPVELFF.

This clonotype turned up a few times. The chain couples TRBV4-3 to TRBJ2-3; D tentatively reads TRBD1 or TRBD2 (5 bases each). Between the trimmed V and J ends, which lost 5 bases and 2 bases, there was a span of 14 bases. This CDR3 contains 15 residues. Germline V gene sequence: CDR1 LGHNA, CDR2 YSLEER. The CDR3 nucleotides read TGCGCCAGCAGCAACCGGGACGGCCTCACAGATACGCAGTATTTT. As protein: CASSNRDGLTDTQYF.

This clonotype has only a few counts. The rearrangement links TRBV20-1 to TRBJ2-7; D remains unclear. V lost 6 bases and J lost 5, with 14 bases in between. Germline lookup yields CDR1 DFQATT and CDR2 SNEGSKA (reference sequence). This CDR3 contains 12 residues. CDR3 loop: CSAVIGPNEQYF. CDR3 in DNA: TGCAGTGCCGTCATCGGGCCGAACGAGCAGTACTTC.